What follows are 4 T cell receptor beta chains derived from one specimen sequenced in a study of T cells in Graves' hyperthyroidism and ophthalmopathy. Amplified TCR beta CDR3 regions derived from RNA transcripts. The TCR CDR3 first-round RT-PCR relied on the HTBI primer set. TCRdb re-derived calls from the multiplex PCR reads in MiXCR, one entry per CDR3 protein. The sample shows a few hundred thousand distinct CDR3 sequences, under 25% of them seen only once. The sequenced sample consisted of blood. These receptors were taken from a young man with Graves' hyperthyroidism.

This clonotype was seen ten or more times. The chain employs TRBV12-3 or TRBV12-4 and TRBJ1-2, with a tentative D call TRBD1 (5 bases). The CDR3 runs to 13 residues. With 2 bases removed from V and 4 bases from J, the gap between germline ends came to 8 bases. The CDR3: CASSLTGSYGYTF. The CDR3 DNA is TGTGCCAGCAGTTTAACAGGAAGCTATGGCTACACCTTC.

This clonotype has a handful of counts. The rearrangement joins TRBV19 to TRBJ1-2, with D maybe TRBD1 (5 bases). V dropped 7 bases and J dropped 4 bases, with 19 bases sitting between them. Germline V lookup: CDR1 LNHDA, CDR2 SQIVND (reference sequence). The CDR3 totals 15 residues. CDR3 sequence (DNA): TGTGCCAGTACCCCAGCATGGGGGAATCCCTATGGCTACACCTTC. Translating it yields CASTPAWGNPYGYTF.

This clonotype came up many times. The chain's CDR3 is CASGTGRSGNTIYF. The CDR3 bases are TGTGCCAGCGGGACAGGGCGATCTGGAAACACCATATATTTT. This chain connects TRBV6-1 to TRBJ1-3; 9 bases agree with TRBD1. The junction had 3 bases not matched to a gene; V was cut back by 8 bases and J by 1 base. This CDR3 region has 14 residues. CDR1 and CDR2 from the germline V gene are MNHNS and SASEGT.

This clonotype was counted ten times or more. This chain uses TRBV6-1 with TRBJ1-1; D is unclear. The CDR3 is 14 amino acids. The germline V gene has CDR1 MNHNS and CDR2 SASEGT. With 2 bases removed from V and 4 bases from J, the gap between germline ends came to 11 bases. The CDR3 nucleotides are TGTGCCAGCAGTGAAACGGTAGTCGGCACTGAAGCTTTCTTT. Translated: CASSETVVGTEAFF.